Listed below are T cell receptor beta chains from one sample, sequenced in a study of blood T cell repertoires in COVID-19. Profiled with immunoSEQ multiplex PCR; TCRdb holds only in-frame clones, not every one. Altogether under 150,000 clones are present, around 84% being singletons, with the ten largest covering less than 3.5%. The sample comprised peripheral blood. The receptor set was obtained from a middle-aged man with acute or convalescent COVID-19. The CDR3 runs from the conserved cysteine through the conserved F or W. D genes are given only for firm matches. Clone size is given for some rows only: seen once, a few or many times, or a class if the clone is expanded.

V gene	clone size	D gene	J gene	CDR3 DNA	CDR3 protein
TRBV5-1	NA	NA	TRBJ1-2	TGCGCCAGCAGCTTGGATTTTGTCCAGGGGAATGGCTACACCTTC	CASSLDFVQGNGYTF
TRBV2	NA	TRBD1	TRBJ1-5	TGTGCCAGCACACGACAGGGATTCAGCAATCAGCCCCAGCATTTT	CASTRQGFSNQPQHF
TRBV9	once	TRBD1	TRBJ2-4	TGTGCCAGCAGCCCCGGGACAGGGGCAGGAAACATTCAGTACTTC	CASSPGTGAGNIQYF
TRBV7-9	few	TRBD1	TRBJ2-7	TGTGCCAGCAGCCCCACCTTACCGGGACAGGGCTACGAGCAGTACTTC	CASSPTLPGQGYEQYF
TRBV19	NA	NA	TRBJ2-6	TGTGCCAGTAGTAACGTCAGGGGTTCTGGGGCCAACGTCCTGACTTTC	CASSNVRGSGANVLTF
TRBV5-4	few	NA	TRBJ2-3	TGTGCCAGCAGCTTCCGTGAGCGCCTAGATACGCAGTATTTT	CASSFRERLDTQYF
TRBV12-3/TRBV12-4	NA	NA	TRBJ1-2	TGTGCCAGTCTCAATCGGGGGAGTATGGGCTACACCTTC	CASLNRGSMGYTF
TRBV10-3	NA	TRBD1	TRBJ1-2	TGTGCCATCACGACCGGGACAGCCCTCGGCTACACCTTC	CAITTGTALGYTF
TRBV7-9	NA	NA	TRBJ1-1	TGTGCCAGCAGCTTGTCAGGGTGGGATAACACTGAAGCTTTCTTT	CASSLSGWDNTEAFF
TRBV11-2	few	TRBD1	TRBJ2-7	TGTGCCAGCAGCTTATCCGACAGGGGTTACGAGCAGTACTTC	CASSLSDRGYEQYF
TRBV19	NA	NA	TRBJ1-2	TGTGCCAGTAGTATAGGTGCGACAGCTAACTATGGCTACACCTTC	CASSIGATANYGYTF
TRBV7-2	NA	NA	TRBJ2-1	TGTGCCAGCAGCCCCCGACTAGGTTTTGGGAATGAGCAGTTCTTC	CASSPRLGFGNEQFF
TRBV6-6	NA	NA	TRBJ2-5	TGTGCCAGCAGAAAAGGGGAAGAGACCCAGTACTTC	CASRKGEETQYF
TRBV6-6	NA	NA	TRBJ2-1	TGTGCCAGCAGCCTCGGAGCGGCCCGCTACAATGAGCAGTTCTTC	CASSLGAARYNEQFF
TRBV18	NA	NA	TRBJ2-7	TGTGCCAGCTCACCACTCGCCCTAAGCTCCTACGAGCAGTACTTC	CASSPLALSSYEQYF
TRBV4-2	NA	TRBD2	TRBJ2-7	TGTGCCAGCAGGCACACCGGGACTAGCGGGGGGGTAGCCTACGAGCAGTACTTC	CASRHTGTSGGVAYEQYF
TRBV7-2	NA	TRBD1	TRBJ2-3	TGTGCCAGCAGCCAAAACGGTGACAGGGGCACAGATACGCAGTATTTT	CASSQNGDRGTDTQYF
TRBV23-1	NA	TRBD1	TRBJ1-3	TGCGCCAGCAGTCAATTACTTAAAAACTCGGACAGGGGGTTGGGAAACACCATATATTTT	CASSQLLKNSDRGLGNTIYF
TRBV24-1	NA	TRBD1	TRBJ1-2	TGTGCCACCAGTGATCCATCACAGGGGGCTGGCTATGGCTACACCTTC	CATSDPSQGAGYGYTF
TRBV7-9	NA	TRBD1	TRBJ2-3	TGTGCCAGCAGCCCAACGGGACAGGGCGCAGATACGCAGTATTTT	CASSPTGQGADTQYF
TRBV7-9	NA	NA	TRBJ2-1	TGTGCCAGCAGCTTAGCCCGACCCCCGAGGAATGAGCAGTTCTTC	CASSLARPPRNEQFF
TRBV18	once	NA	TRBJ2-5	TGTGCCAGCTCACCTTTCCCGTCCCGGAGGGCACAAGAGACCCAGTACTTC	CASSPFPSRRAQETQYF
TRBV5-5	NA	TRBD1	TRBJ2-7	TGTGCCAGCAACATATCTCCGGGACAGGAGAACTACGAGCAGTACTTC	CASNISPGQENYEQYF
TRBV19	NA	NA	TRBJ1-2	TGTGCCAGTAGTATGGACAGTTTTAACTATGGCTACACCTTC	CASSMDSFNYGYTF
TRBV9	once	TRBD1	TRBJ2-7	TGTGCCAGCAGCGTAGGGACAGGGGGCTTGGACGAGCAGTACTTC	CASSVGTGGLDEQYF
TRBV25-1	NA	TRBD1	TRBJ1-2	TGTGCCAGCAGTGAATGGGACAGGGAGGACTATGGCTACACCTTC	CASSEWDREDYGYTF
TRBV7-8	NA	NA	TRBJ2-5	TGTGCCAGCAGCCCCCGAGGTAACCAAGAGACCCAGTACTTC	CASSPRGNQETQYF
TRBV7-9	NA	NA	TRBJ1-6	TGTGCCAGCAGCTTAGCCGTAGCCGGACAAATGCCCCTCCACTTT	CASSLAVAGQMPLHF
TRBV6-2/TRBV6-3	NA	NA	TRBJ2-7	TGTGCCAGCAGTTCAAGCGAACGGAAGCAGTACTTC	CASSSSERKQYF
TRBV7-8	NA	NA	TRBJ2-5	TGTGCCAGCAGACCCCCCAGGGAGGTGACCCAGTACTTC	CASRPPREVTQYF
TRBV20-1	NA	NA	TRBJ1-3	TGCAGTGCCAAAACGGGGAACACCATATATTTT	CSAKTGNTIYF
TRBV5-6	few	TRBD1	TRBJ2-7	TGTGCCAGCAGCTTGTTCGGCAGGGGGCACTACGAGCAGTACTTC	CASSLFGRGHYEQYF
TRBV7-2	once	NA	TRBJ1-6	TGTGCCAGCAGCTTTAAGAGCTCCTATAATTCACCCCTCCACTTT	CASSFKSSYNSPLHF
TRBV18	NA	NA	TRBJ1-1	TGTGCCAGCTCTCCCGAACAGGGCGCTGAAGCTTTCTTT	CASSPEQGAEAFF
TRBV5-4	NA	TRBD1	TRBJ1-2	TGTGCCAGCAGCTTGGGGGACAGGGGAGGCGGCTACACCTTC	CASSLGDRGGGYTF
TRBV6-5	NA	NA	TRBJ2-2	TGTGCCAGCAGTTACTCGGCCCCCAAGATCGGGGAGCTGTTTTTT	CASSYSAPKIGELFF
TRBV19	NA	TRBD1	TRBJ1-1	TGTGCCAGTAGTACCTCAGCGTCGCAGGGGGCTTTAGGAGCTTTCTTT	CASSTSASQGALGAFF
TRBV6-1	NA	NA	TRBJ1-6	TGTGCCAGCAGTTCGCTGGGGGGAGGGGGATCACCCCTCCACTTT	CASSSLGGGGSPLHF
TRBV7-9	NA	TRBD2	TRBJ2-1	TGTGCCAGCAGCTATAGCGGGGGGGCCGATGCTGAGCAGTTCTTC	CASSYSGGADAEQFF
TRBV9	once	NA	TRBJ2-3	TGTGCCAGCAGCGTAAGTGTCAGCCTGGACGGGGCAGATACGCAGTATTTT	CASSVSVSLDGADTQYF